Below, 27 T cell receptor beta chains from the same sample are listed, as sequenced in a study of blood T cell repertoires in COVID-19. Clones were read by immunoSEQ multiplex PCR, and TCRdb kept only the in-frame ones, dropping some. The table includes 170,000 or so clones, around 87% detected once. The specimen sequenced was peripheral blood. These receptors all stem from a man aged 60-69 years with COVID-19, enrolled during active disease.

CDR3 nucleotides: TGTGCCAGCAGTCCGGGGGGGCATTCACCCCTCCACTTT. It is translated as CASSPGGHSPLHF. This chain connects TRBV6-5 to TRBJ1-6; tentatively, D is TRBD1 (6 bases). Trimming removed 5 bases at V and 8 bases at J, with 10 bases between. CDR1 is MNHEY and CDR2 is SVGAGI in the germline V gene. The CDR3 extends over 13 amino acids.

The chain is built from TRBV7-3 and TRBJ2-5, with 7 bases fitting TRBD1. Per germline, CDR1 SGHTA and CDR2 FQGTGA. The CDR3 extends over 15 amino acids. V lost 5 bases, J lost 1 base, and 7 bases stayed unmatched. In DNA, the CDR3 is TGTGCCAGCAGCCGTATGGGACAGCCCCAAGAGACCCAGTACTTC. This encodes CASSRMGQPQETQYF.

V usage is TRBV19 and J usage is TRBJ1-2; TRBD1 agrees at 10 bases. Germline V gene lookup returns CDR1 LNHDA and CDR2 SQIVND (reference sequence). V lost 4 bases to trimming and J lost 9 bases; unmatched junction nucleotides: 5. This CDR3 is 13 amino acids long. CDR3 amino acids: CASSTTTGGSYTF. The CDR3 DNA follows: TGTGCCAGTAGTACCACGACAGGGGGCAGCTACACCTTC. Looking up the rest from reference TRBV19 and TRBJ1-2 gives the full variable domain: DGGITQSPKYLFRKEGQNVTLSCEQNLNHDAMYWYRQDPGQGLRLIYYSQIVNDFQKGDIAEGYSVSREKKESFPLTVTSAQKNPTAFYLCASSTTTGGSYTFGSGTRLTVV.

The chain is built from TRBV4-2 and TRBJ1-1; the D is unclear. Germline CDR1 is LGHNA and CDR2 is YNFKEQ. Trimming stripped 1 base from V and 3 bases from J, with 6 bases between. This CDR3 has 13 amino acids. CDR3 coding DNA: TGTGCCAGCAGCCAAGGGAGAGACACTGAAGCTTTCTTT. Residues: CASSQGRDTEAFF.

The genes are TRBV18 and TRBJ1-4; TRBD1 matches 9 bases. CDR3 length: 18 residues. With 4 bases clipped from V and 2 bases from J, the junction kept 11 bases outside the gene matches. Germline CDR1 and CDR2: KGHSH and LQKENI. The CDR3 DNA reads TGTGCCAGCTCACGGCAGGAGACAGGGGGAACGACTAATGAAAAACTGTTTTTT. This translates into CASSRQETGGTTNEKLFF.

The chain joins TRBV11-3 to TRBJ2-2, with 10 positions matching TRBD2. This CDR3 has 20 amino acids. Germline V gives CDR1 SGHNT, CDR2 YENEEA. V lost 5 bases to trimming and J lost 4 bases; unmatched junction nucleotides: 19. The CDR3 DNA reads as TGTGCCAGCAGCCACATGCTAGCGGGAGATCTTCGAAGCAGCACCGGGGAGCTGTTTTTT. This encodes CASSHMLAGDLRSSTGELFF.

Of note for this clone: The same CDR3 can be traced to other DNA sequences in this sample. V gene TRBV18 combines with J gene TRBJ1-6; D possibly corresponds to TRBD1 (5 bases). V was cut by 2 bases and J by 5 bases, with 7 bases left in between. The CDR3 runs 14 residues. Germline V gene sequence: CDR1 KGHSH, CDR2 LQKENI. This chain's CDR3 is CASSPSGNNSPLHF. The CDR3 DNA is TGTGCCAGCTCACCATCAGGGAATAATTCACCCCTCCACTTT. Supplemented by reference TRBV18 and TRBJ1-6, the full variable domain reads NAGVMQNPRHLVRRRGQEARLRCSPMKGHSHVYWYRQLPEEGLKFMVYLQKENIIDESGMPKERFSAEFPKEGPSILRIQQVVRGDSAAYFCASSPSGNNSPLHFGNGTRLTVT.

The rearrangement uses TRBV4-1 and TRBJ1-4; TRBD1 aligns across 7 bases. J gave up 6 bases and V 4 bases, and 5 bases lay outside the gene matches. This CDR3 comprises 14 residues. Germline-derived CDR1 and CDR2 are MGHRA and YSYEKL. The CDR3 here is CASSRGQVYEKLFF. Here the CDR3 DNA reads TGCGCCAGCAGCCGAGGACAGGTATATGAAAAACTGTTTTTT.

The chain links TRBV6-5 to TRBJ2-7, with D possibly being TRBD2 (5 bases). In germline, CDR1 is MNHEY, CDR2 SVGAGI. The CDR3 spans 13 residues. V was shortened by 4 bases and J by 3 bases, with 10 bases between the two germline ends. DNA for the CDR3: TGTGCCAGCAGTTTGGGAGAGAACTACGAGCAGTACTTC. Translation: CASSLGENYEQYF.

V usage is TRBV6-5 and J usage is TRBJ2-7; 7 bases align to TRBD1. This CDR3 spans 15 amino acids. CDR1 is MNHEY and CDR2 is SVGAGI in the germline V gene. J was trimmed by 6 bases and V by 4 bases; bases with no gene match: 12. The CDR3 loop is CASSFRTGVPGEQYF. The CDR3 coding sequence is TGTGCCAGCAGTTTTAGGACAGGTGTACCGGGCGAGCAGTACTTC.

This chain joins TRBV6-6 and TRBJ2-1; 9 nucleotides match TRBD2. With 6 bases clipped from V and 7 bases from J, the junction kept 7 bases outside the gene matches. The CDR3 runs 14 residues. CDR1 and CDR2 (germline): MNHNY, SVGAGI (reference sequence). The CDR3 DNA follows: TGTGCCAGCAGCTCGACTAGCGGATTAAATGAGCAGTTCTTC. It codes for CASSSTSGLNEQFF.

CDR3 protein: CASSRDRGGGNTIYF. CDR3 coding DNA: TGTGCCAGCAGCCGAGACAGGGGCGGTGGAAACACCATATATTTT. V gene TRBV3-1 (or the pseudogene TRBV3-2) combines with J gene TRBJ1-3; TRBD1 agrees at 8 bases. The germline V gene has CDR1 LGHDT and CDR2 YNNKEL (reference sequence). The ends lost 4 bases at V and 3 bases at J; junction bases unmatched: 5. This CDR3 spans 15 amino acids.

V is TRBV19 and J is TRBJ2-1, with 8 bases matching TRBD1. This CDR3 has 15 amino acids. Germline V gives CDR1 LNHDA, CDR2 SQIVND (reference sequence). V shed 7 bases and J 7 bases; nucleotides not matched to a gene: 12. The CDR3 spells CASKSGTGPVNEQFF. In DNA, the CDR3 is TGTGCCAGTAAGTCCGGGACAGGACCCGTTAATGAGCAGTTCTTC.

The J gene is TRBJ2-4, the V gene TRBV7-9, with D perhaps matching TRBD1 (9 bases). CDR1 is SEHNR, CDR2 FQNEAQ, per germline (reference sequence). The CDR3 loop spans 16 amino acids. Trimming took 4 bases from V and 6 from J, leaving 19 bases between them. The CDR3 region has the DNA TGTGCCAGCAGCTCCGCGGGGGGACAGGGCGCAAACATTCAGTACTTC. It is translated as CASSSAGGQGANIQYF.

The CDR3 DNA sequence: TGCGCCAGCAGCCAAGACCAGGCCAGTTATAATTCACCCCTCCACTTT. Its protein product is CASSQDQASYNSPLHF. The rearrangement links TRBV4-1 to TRBJ1-6; unclear D gene. The germline V and J ends were trimmed by 0 bases and 4 bases, with 10 bases remaining between them. The CDR3 contains 16 residues. Germline V lookup: CDR1 MGHRA, CDR2 YSYEKL.

CDR3 DNA sequence: TGTGCCAGCAGGGGACAGGGGGGCCTGAACACTGAAGCTTTCTTT. It encodes CASRGQGGLNTEAFF. The chain combines TRBV11-3 with TRBJ1-1; 11 bases are shared with TRBD1. The germline CDR1 and CDR2 sequences are SGHNT and YENEEA. The CDR3 is made up of 15 amino acids. J lost 0 bases, V lost 6 bases, and 3 bases had no gene match.

The genes are TRBV29-1 and TRBJ2-3, with TRBD2 matching 12 bases. The junction had 14 bases not matched to a gene; V was cut back by 7 bases and J by 6 bases. This CDR3 is built from 16 residues. Germline V gene sequence: CDR1 SQVTM, CDR2 ANQGSEA. Here the CDR3 reads CSADLGLAGALDTQYF. DNA for the CDR3: TGCAGCGCAGACTTGGGACTAGCGGGCGCGTTGGATACGCAGTATTTT.

The V and J genes are TRBV19 and TRBJ1-1; TRBD1 aligns across 9 bases. The CDR3 is made up of 13 amino acids. Losses at the gene ends were 7 bases for V and 4 bases for J; bases not matched to a gene: 4. CDR1 is LNHDA, CDR2 SQIVND, per germline (reference sequence). In DNA form, the CDR3 reads TGTGCCAGTATCCGGACAGGGGCCACTGAAGCTTTCTTT. Its translation is CASIRTGATEAFF. Variable domain in full (rest from reference TRBV19 and TRBJ1-1): DGGITQSPKYLFRKEGQNVTLSCEQNLNHDAMYWYRQDPGQGLRLIYYSQIVNDFQKGDIAEGYSVSREKKESFPLTVTSAQKNPTAFYLCASIRTGATEAFFGQGTRLTVV.

This clone was observed a handful of times. The rearrangement uses TRBV14 and TRBJ2-5, with TRBD1 matching over 8 bases. Per germline, CDR1 SGHDN and CDR2 FVKESK. The CDR3 is made up of 17 amino acids. The V gene end was trimmed by 0 bases and the J gene end by 7 bases; junction bases not matched to a gene: 13. CDR3 bases: TGTGCCAGCAGCCAAGATTACCCAGGGGGCTATTGGGGGACCCAGTACTTC. It specifies CASSQDYPGGYWGTQYF.

This chain joins TRBV7-2 and TRBJ1-4, with a weak D call TRBD1 (6 bases). V gave up 5 bases and J gave up 3 bases, with 13 bases separating them. This CDR3 is built from 15 residues. Germline V gene lookup returns CDR1 SGHTA and CDR2 FQGNSA. The CDR3 reads CASSANRAANEKLFF. CDR3 coding DNA: TGTGCCAGCAGCGCTAACAGGGCTGCTAATGAAAAACTGTTTTTT.

The DNA of the CDR3 is TGTGCCAGCAGCACACACCCTCCCCGGAGCGGGGGGGCCGGAGAGCAGTACTTC. This encodes CASSTHPPRSGGAGEQYF. The chain carries TRBV7-2 and TRBJ2-7; 10 bases map to TRBD2. V shed 5 bases, J shed 7 bases, and the junction held 20 bases outside the gene matches. This CDR3 has 18 residues. Germline V lookup: CDR1 SGHTA, CDR2 FQGNSA.

This rearrangement joins TRBV6-4 to TRBJ2-3, with 9 bases identical to TRBD2. The V and J ends lost 6 bases and 4 bases, in that order; junction bases with no gene match: 14. This CDR3 contains 17 residues. Germline V gene sequence: CDR1 MRHNA, CDR2 SNTAGT. As DNA, the CDR3 is TGTGCCAGCAGCCCGGGACTAGCAATTGGGCCCCCAGATACGCAGTATTTT. Translation gives CASSPGLAIGPPDTQYF.

This chain connects TRBV5-4 to TRBJ2-3, with TRBD2 as a possible D gene (6 bases). The CDR3 totals 12 residues. Deletions cut 4 bases from V and 6 bases from J, with 9 bases between. CDR1 is SGHNT and CDR2 is YYREEE in the germline V gene (reference sequence). The CDR3 DNA follows: TGTGCCAGCAGCGACCGGGGGGATACGCAGTATTTT. Its protein is CASSDRGDTQYF.

In its sample, this clone was seen a few times. In the same sample, other DNA sequences code for this CDR3. The V gene is TRBV6-5, the J gene TRBJ1-3, with TRBD1 as a possible D gene (6 bases). The germline V and J ends were trimmed by 6 bases and 2 bases, with 8 bases remaining between them. This CDR3 has 13 residues. Germline CDR1 is MNHEY and CDR2 is SVGAGI. As DNA, the CDR3 is TGTGCCAGCAGGGCAGGGGCTGGAAACACCATATATTTT. Translation: CASRAGAGNTIYF.

In this sample, this clone turned up once. The gene calls are TRBV6-5 and TRBJ1-1, with no clear D. Trimming removed 3 bases from V and 1 base from J, with 12 bases in between. The CDR3 length is 15 residues. Germline values: CDR1 MNHEY, CDR2 SVGAGI. In DNA, the CDR3 is TGTGCCAGCAGTTATGTCGTGCAGAAGAACACTGAAGCTTTCTTT. Protein product: CASSYVVQKNTEAFF.

J is TRBJ2-4 and V is TRBV7-2; tentative D call: TRBD2 (5 bases). The CDR3 sequence is 13 residues long. The V end lost 5 bases, the J end lost 5 bases, and 10 bases lay between the germline ends. CDR1 is SGHTA, CDR2 FQGNSA, per germline. The CDR3 coding sequence is TGTGCCAGCAGCCTCGCCGGGGAAAACATTCAGTACTTC. Its translation is CASSLAGENIQYF.

The rearrangement uses TRBV30 and TRBJ1-4; D not certain. This CDR3 is 15 amino acids long. CDR1 is GTSNPN and CDR2 is SVGIG in the germline V gene (reference sequence). V gave up 2 bases and J gave up 0 bases, with 10 bases separating them. CDR3 sequence (DNA): TGTGCCTGGAGTCCGAACAGAGCAACTAATGAAAAACTGTTTTTT. This codes for CAWSPNRATNEKLFF.